This TCR beta chain was found in a study of PD-L1 blockade in urothelial cancer. Across the whole study: About 90% of the roughly 29 patients were men who had bladder-origin urothelial cancer. Samples of blood were analyzed 3 weeks (second dose) and 6 weeks after treatment start.

Clones were sequenced by immunoSEQ multiplex PCR, and TCRdb holds only the in-frame ones, with some missing. The sample comprises about 90,000 clones, 90% of which are singletons, and approximately 9% rests with the top ten. Trimming shortened V by 5 bases and J by 0 bases, and 11 bases separated the two germline ends. Germline V CDR1 and CDR2: SGHAT, FQNNGV. This CDR3 has 16 residues. Individual patients had between 1 and 8 samples, taken pretreatment and on-treatment. The chain combines TRBV11-2 with TRBJ2-6; no reliable D call. The sequencing used PBMCs, collected around atezolizumab (anti-PD-L1) treatment. The origin of this receptor is a man in his 60s with urothelial cancer. CDR3 nucleotide sequence: TGTGCCAGCAGCCCCCGACTCGGCTCTGGGGCCAACGTCCTGACTTTC. It specifies CASSPRLGSGANVLTF.